The clone carrying this TCR beta chain appeared a few times. The second PCR ran roughly 6 to 12 cycles with a sample-barcoded 5' primer and J-beta primers. Using its own MiXCR run on the 5' RACE reads, TCRdb lists one record per CDR3 protein. The table shows 1.5 million or so distinct CDR3 sequences, with roughly 40% occurring only once. The sample comes from a study of blood T cells in healthy people across ages. Per the germline V gene, CDR1 is LGHDT and CDR2 is YNNKEL (reference sequence). CDR3 size: 14 residues. The V gene lost 5 bases and the J gene lost 4 bases, with 14 bases spanning the gap. This clonotype was sampled from a woman aged 18-35 years in good health. The V gene is TRBV3-1, the J gene TRBJ1-2; the D gene is possibly TRBD1 (5 bases). The sequenced sample was blood. Here the CDR3 DNA reads TGTGCCAGCAGCTACAGACAGAGACCCTATGGCTACACCTTC. Translation: CASSYRQRPYGYTF.